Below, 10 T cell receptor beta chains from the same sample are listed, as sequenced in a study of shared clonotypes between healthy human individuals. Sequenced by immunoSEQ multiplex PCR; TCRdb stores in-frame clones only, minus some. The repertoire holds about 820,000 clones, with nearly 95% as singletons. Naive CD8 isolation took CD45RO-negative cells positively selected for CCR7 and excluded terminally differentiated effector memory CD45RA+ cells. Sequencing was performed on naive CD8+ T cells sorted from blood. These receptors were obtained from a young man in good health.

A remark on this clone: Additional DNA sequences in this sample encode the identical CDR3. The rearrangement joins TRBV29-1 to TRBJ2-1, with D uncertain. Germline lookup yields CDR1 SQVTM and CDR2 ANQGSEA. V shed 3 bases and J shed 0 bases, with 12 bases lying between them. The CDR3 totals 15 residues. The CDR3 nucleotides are TGCAGCGTTGAGGGCGGAGAAAGCTCCTACAATGAGCAGTTCTTC. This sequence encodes CSVEGGESSYNEQFF.

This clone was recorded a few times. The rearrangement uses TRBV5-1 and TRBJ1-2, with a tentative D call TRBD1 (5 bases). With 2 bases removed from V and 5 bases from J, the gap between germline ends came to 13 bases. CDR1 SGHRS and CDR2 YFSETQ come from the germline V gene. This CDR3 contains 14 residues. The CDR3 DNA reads TGCGCCAGCAGCTTACGGGGGGAGGCTTATGGCTACACCTTC. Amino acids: CASSLRGEAYGYTF.

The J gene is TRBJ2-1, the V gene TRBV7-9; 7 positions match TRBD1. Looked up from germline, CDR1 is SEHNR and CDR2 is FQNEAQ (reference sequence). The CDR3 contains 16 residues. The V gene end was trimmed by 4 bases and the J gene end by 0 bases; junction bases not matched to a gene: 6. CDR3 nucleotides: TGTGCCAGCAGCTCCACAGGGGAGAGCTCCTACAATGAGCAGTTCTTC. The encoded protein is CASSSTGESSYNEQFF.

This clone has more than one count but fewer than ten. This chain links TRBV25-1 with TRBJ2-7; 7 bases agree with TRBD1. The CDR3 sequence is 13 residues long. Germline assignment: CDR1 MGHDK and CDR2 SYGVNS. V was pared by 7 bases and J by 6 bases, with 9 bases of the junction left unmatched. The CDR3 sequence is CASMRQGRVEQYF. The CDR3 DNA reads TGTGCCAGCATGAGACAGGGACGTGTCGAGCAGTACTTC.

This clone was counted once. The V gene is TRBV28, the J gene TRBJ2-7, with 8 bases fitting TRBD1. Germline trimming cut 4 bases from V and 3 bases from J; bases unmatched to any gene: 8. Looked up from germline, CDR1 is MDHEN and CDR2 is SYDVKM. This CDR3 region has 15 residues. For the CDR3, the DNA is TGTGCCAGCAGTTCCTTATACACAGGGGGCTACGAGCAGTACTTC. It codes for CASSSLYTGGYEQYF.

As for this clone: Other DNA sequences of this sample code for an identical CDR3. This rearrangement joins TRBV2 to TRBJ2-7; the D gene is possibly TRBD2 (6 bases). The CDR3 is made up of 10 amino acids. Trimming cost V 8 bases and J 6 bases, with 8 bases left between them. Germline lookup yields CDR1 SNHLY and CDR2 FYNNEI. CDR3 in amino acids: CASAGGEQYF. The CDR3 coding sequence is TGTGCCAGCGCCGGGGGCGAGCAGTACTTC. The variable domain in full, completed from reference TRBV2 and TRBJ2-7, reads EPEVTQTPSHQVTQMGQEVILRCVPISNHLYFYWYRQILGQKVEFLVSFYNNEISEKSEIFDDQFSVERPDGSNFTLKIRSTKLEDSAMYFCASAGGEQYFGPGTRLTVT.

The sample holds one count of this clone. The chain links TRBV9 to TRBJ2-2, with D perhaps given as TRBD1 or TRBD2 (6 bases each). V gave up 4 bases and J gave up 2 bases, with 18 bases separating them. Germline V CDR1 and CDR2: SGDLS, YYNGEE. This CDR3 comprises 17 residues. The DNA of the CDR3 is TGTGCCAGCAGCCCCTGGGTGAGGGGGGTAAACACCGGGGAGCTGTTTTTT. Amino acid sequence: CASSPWVRGVNTGELFF.

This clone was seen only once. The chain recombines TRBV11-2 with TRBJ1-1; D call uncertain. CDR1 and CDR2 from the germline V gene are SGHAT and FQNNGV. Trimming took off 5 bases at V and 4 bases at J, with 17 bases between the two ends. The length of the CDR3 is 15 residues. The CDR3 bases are TGTGCCAGCAGCCCCCCCTTCCCAGGCCGCACTGAAGCTTTCTTT. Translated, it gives CASSPPFPGRTEAFF.

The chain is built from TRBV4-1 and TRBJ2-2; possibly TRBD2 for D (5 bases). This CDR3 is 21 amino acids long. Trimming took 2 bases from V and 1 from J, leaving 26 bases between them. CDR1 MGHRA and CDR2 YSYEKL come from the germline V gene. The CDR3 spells CASSQPPLRASQKMNTGELFF. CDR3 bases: TGCGCCAGCAGCCAACCCCCCTTGAGGGCTAGCCAGAAAATGAACACCGGGGAGCTGTTTTTT.

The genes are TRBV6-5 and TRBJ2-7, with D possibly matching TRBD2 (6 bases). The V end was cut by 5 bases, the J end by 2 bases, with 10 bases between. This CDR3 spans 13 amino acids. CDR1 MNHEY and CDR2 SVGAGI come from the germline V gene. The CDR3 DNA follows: TGTGCCAGCAGTCCACGGAGGGCCTACGAGCAGTACTTC. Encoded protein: CASSPRRAYEQYF.